Listed below are T cell receptor beta chains from one sample, sequenced in a study of blood T cells in healthy people across ages. Using its own MiXCR run on the 5' RACE reads, TCRdb lists one record per CDR3 protein. The profile shows 650,000 to 800,000 distinct CDR3 sequences, around 42% of them singletons. Sequencing was performed on blood. The source is a man aged 55-75 years in good health. CDR3s include the opening cysteine and the closing phenylalanine or tryptophan. The order of the fields is D gene, J gene, V gene, clone size, CDR3 protein, CDR3 DNA. The D gene is left open where the match is weak. Not all rows give a size; the values are once, few, many and, for expanded clones, a class.

>-|TRBJ2-4|TRBV20-1|-
CSTTEPPAENIQYF
TGCAGTACCACCGAGCCCCCGGCCGAAAACATTCAGTACTTC
>TRBD1|TRBJ2-5|TRBV20-1|-
CSARDRAGRTGTETQYF
TGCAGTGCTAGAGATCGGGCGGGAAGGACAGGGACCGAGACCCAGTACTTC
>-|TRBJ2-2|TRBV5-1|-
CASSLGGALSTGELFF
TGCGCCAGCAGCTTGGGAGGGGCGCTTTCCACCGGGGAGCTGTTTTTT
>-|TRBJ1-5|TRBV20-1|-
CSARDGGQLVAQHF
TGCAGTGCTAGAGATGGTGGACAGCTCGTGGCCCAGCATTTT
>-|TRBJ2-6|TRBV28|-
CASSQIGDSGRHSGANVLTF
TGTGCCAGCAGCCAAATTGGGGACTCGGGACGGCACTCTGGGGCCAACGTCCTGACTTTC
>-|TRBJ1-2|TRBV28|few
CASSSPQISIYGYTF
TGTGCCAGCAGTTCCCCCCAAATCAGCATCTATGGCTACACCTTC
>TRBD1|TRBJ2-7|TRBV18|-
CASSRPGQGYEQYF
TGTGCCAGCTCACGACCGGGACAGGGGTACGAGCAGTACTTC
>-|TRBJ1-1|TRBV6-6|-
CASRRTTDTEAFF
TGTGCCAGCAGAAGGACAACGGACACTGAAGCTTTCTTT
>TRBD1|TRBJ2-5|TRBV6-6|-
CASSYWGTETQYF
TGTGCCAGCAGTTACTGGGGGACAGAGACTCAGTACTTC
>-|TRBJ2-5|TRBV20-1|few
CSATRGAGGTSQYF
TGCAGTGCTACCAGGGGGGCGGGGGGTACGTCCCAGTACTTC
>TRBD1|TRBJ1-2|TRBV10-3|many
CAIGQGANYGYTF
TGTGCCATTGGACAGGGGGCGAACTATGGCTACACCTTC
>TRBD1|TRBJ2-7|TRBV4-1|few
CASSQAPPGQGYEQYF
TGCGCCAGCAGCCAGGCGCCCCCGGGACAGGGCTACGAGCAGTACTTC
>-|TRBJ2-7|TRBV28|-
CASSSTRRTYEQYF
TGTGCCAGCAGTTCGACAAGACGTACCTACGAGCAGTACTTC
>-|TRBJ2-5|TRBV3-1|-
CASSQDRLARETQYF
TGTGCCAGCAGCCAAGATCGGCTAGCGAGGGAGACCCAGTACTTC
>-|TRBJ1-2|TRBV2|-
CASSRAQPSGYTF
TGTGCCAGCAGTCGAGCACAGCCCTCAGGCTACACCTTC
>-|TRBJ2-3|TRBV7-8|few
CASSLPGRGGPDTQYF
TGTGCCAGCAGCTTACCAGGGAGGGGGGGACCAGATACGCAGTATTTT
>-|TRBJ1-1|TRBV21-1|-
CVSSKGVSRNTEAFF
TGTGTCAGCAGCAAAGGTGTTTCCAGAAACACTGAAGCTTTCTTT
>-|TRBJ1-2|TRBV4-3|few
CASSQAARIPDYGYTF
TGCGCCAGCAGCCAAGCGGCCCGCATACCTGACTATGGCTACACCTTC
>-|TRBJ1-5|TRBV6-2/TRBV6-3|-
CASSYEGNQPQHF
TGTGCCAGCAGTTACGAGGGGAATCAGCCCCAGCATTTT
>-|TRBJ1-1|TRBV5-1|many
CASSLSFEETWNTEAFF
TGCGCCAGCAGCTTGTCGTTCGAGGAGACCTGGAACACTGAAGCTTTCTTT
>-|TRBJ2-1|TRBV12-3/TRBV12-4|few
CASSFGQGTYNEQFF
TGTGCCAGCAGTTTCGGGCAGGGTACCTACAATGAGCAGTTCTTC
>TRBD1|TRBJ2-5|TRBV3-1|-
CASSQSGTGFETQYF
TGTGCCAGCAGCCAGTCTGGGACAGGGTTTGAGACCCAGTACTTC
>TRBD2|TRBJ2-3|TRBV7-3|-
CASARDYTDTQYF
TGTGCCAGTGCCCGGGACTACACAGATACGCAGTATTTT
>TRBD2|TRBJ2-3|TRBV11-3|few
CASSLKPGLGTDTQYF
TGTGCCAGCAGCCTCAAACCGGGACTAGGCACAGATACGCAGTATTTT
>TRBD1|TRBJ1-2|TRBV4-3|-
CASSQQGQNYGYTF
TGCGCCAGCAGCCAACAGGGACAGAACTATGGCTACACCTTC
>-|TRBJ2-3|TRBV7-6|few
CASSLTGAPDTQYF
TGTGCCAGCAGCTTAACAGGAGCGCCAGATACGCAGTATTTT
>-|TRBJ1-2|TRBV19|-
CASSETGDRNYGYTF
TGTGCCAGTAGTGAGACAGGAGACCGTAACTATGGCTACACCTTC
>-|TRBJ2-6|TRBV11-1|few
CASSISRQTGVSGANVLTF
TGTGCCAGCAGCATAAGCCGACAGACTGGCGTCTCTGGGGCCAACGTCCTGACTTTC
>-|TRBJ2-7|TRBV6-1|-
CASSEETVILGEQYF
TGTGCCAGCAGTGAAGAAACGGTCATCTTAGGCGAGCAGTACTTC
>-|TRBJ2-7|TRBV27|few
CASSFADSLTYEQYF
TGTGCCAGCAGTTTCGCGGACAGCCTAACCTACGAGCAGTACTTC
>-|TRBJ1-2|TRBV3-1|-
CASSQDPVSGGIVGYTF
TGTGCCAGCAGCCAAGATCCGGTGTCGGGGGGTATCGTTGGCTACACCTTC
>-|TRBJ2-5|TRBV20-1|many
CSARSGPQETQYF
TGCAGTGCCAGATCAGGTCCCCAAGAGACCCAGTACTTC
>TRBD1|TRBJ2-7|TRBV4-1|-
CASSQGTWGQTASSEQYF
TGCGCCAGCAGCCAAGGGACCTGGGGACAGACGGCCTCATCCGAGCAGTACTTC
>-|TRBJ1-2|TRBV7-9|-
CASTLDYGYTF
TGTGCCAGCACCCTTGATTATGGCTACACCTTC
>-|TRBJ2-5|TRBV6-5|-
CASSYTLTRGQETQYF
TGTGCCAGCAGTTACACCCTGACTAGGGGGCAAGAGACCCAGTACTTC
>-|TRBJ1-6|TRBV20-1|many
CSASTGNDNSPLHF
TGCAGTGCGTCGACAGGAAATGACAATTCACCCCTCCACTTT
>-|TRBJ2-4|TRBV4-3|-
CASSQDWGASRNEQYF
TGCGCCAGCAGCCAAGATTGGGGGGCTAGCAGAAATGAGCAGTACTTC
>TRBD2|TRBJ2-1|TRBV4-2|-
CASSRLLRGGQGGNEQFF
TGTGCCAGCAGCCGACTCCTCCGGGGGGGGCAGGGAGGCAATGAGCAGTTCTTC
>-|TRBJ1-1|TRBV6-2/TRBV6-3|few
CASSNNHQGNTEAFF
TGTGCCAGCAGTAACAACCATCAGGGGAACACTGAAGCTTTCTTT
>TRBD2|TRBJ2-1|TRBV7-3|-
CASSILAGEPNNEQFF
TGTGCCAGCAGCATACTAGCGGGGGAGCCAAACAATGAGCAGTTCTTC
>-|TRBJ2-1|TRBV4-3|once
CASSQGQTTGQFF
TGCGCCAGCAGCCAAGGTCAGACGACCGGGCAGTTCTTC